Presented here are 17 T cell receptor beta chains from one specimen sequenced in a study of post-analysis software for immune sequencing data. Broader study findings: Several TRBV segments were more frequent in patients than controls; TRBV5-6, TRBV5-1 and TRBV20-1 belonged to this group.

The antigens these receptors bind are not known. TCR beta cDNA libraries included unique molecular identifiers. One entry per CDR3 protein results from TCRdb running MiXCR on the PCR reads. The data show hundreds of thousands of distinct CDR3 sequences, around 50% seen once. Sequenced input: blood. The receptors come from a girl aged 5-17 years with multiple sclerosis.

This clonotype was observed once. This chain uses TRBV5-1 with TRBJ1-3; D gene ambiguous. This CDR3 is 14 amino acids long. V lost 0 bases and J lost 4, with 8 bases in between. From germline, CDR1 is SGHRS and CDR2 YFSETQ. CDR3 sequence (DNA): TGCGCCAGCAGCTTGGAAGACACCGGAAACACCATATATTTT. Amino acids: CASSLEDTGNTIYF. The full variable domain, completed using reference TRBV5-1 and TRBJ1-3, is KAGVTQTPRYLIKTRGQQVTLSCSPISGHRSVSWYQQTPGQGLQFLFEYFSETQRNKGNFPGRFSGRQFSNSRSEMNVSTLELGDSALYLCASSLEDTGNTIYFGEGSWLTVV.

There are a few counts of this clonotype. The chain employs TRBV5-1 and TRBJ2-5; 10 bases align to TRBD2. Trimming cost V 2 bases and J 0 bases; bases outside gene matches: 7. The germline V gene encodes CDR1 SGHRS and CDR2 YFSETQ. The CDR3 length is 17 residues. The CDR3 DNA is TGCGCCAGCAGCTTATCTAGCGGGGGACCGTACCAAGAGACCCAGTACTTC. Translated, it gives CASSLSSGGPYQETQYF.

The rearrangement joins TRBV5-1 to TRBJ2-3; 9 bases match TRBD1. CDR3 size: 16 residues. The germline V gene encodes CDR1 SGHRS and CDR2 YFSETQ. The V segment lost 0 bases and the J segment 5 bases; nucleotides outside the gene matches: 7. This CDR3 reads CASSLALTGGIDTQYF. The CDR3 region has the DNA TGCGCCAGCAGCTTGGCCCTGACAGGGGGTATAGATACGCAGTATTTT. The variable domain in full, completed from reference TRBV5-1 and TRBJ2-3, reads KAGVTQTPRYLIKTRGQQVTLSCSPISGHRSVSWYQQTPGQGLQFLFEYFSETQRNKGNFPGRFSGRQFSNSRSEMNVSTLELGDSALYLCASSLALTGGIDTQYFGPGTRLTVL.

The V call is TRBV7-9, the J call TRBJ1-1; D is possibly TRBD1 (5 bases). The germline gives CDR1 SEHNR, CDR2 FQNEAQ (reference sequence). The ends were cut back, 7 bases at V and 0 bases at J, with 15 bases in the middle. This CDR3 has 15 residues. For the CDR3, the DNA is TGTGCCAGCACCGGTGTAGGGACGGTGAACACTGAAGCTTTCTTT. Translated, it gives CASTGVGTVNTEAFF.

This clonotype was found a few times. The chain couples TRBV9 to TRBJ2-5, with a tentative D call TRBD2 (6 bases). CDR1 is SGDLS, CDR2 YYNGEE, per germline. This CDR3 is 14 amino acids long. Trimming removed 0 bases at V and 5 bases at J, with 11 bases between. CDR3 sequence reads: CASSVEEGWETQYF. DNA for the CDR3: TGTGCCAGCAGCGTAGAGGAGGGCTGGGAGACCCAGTACTTC.

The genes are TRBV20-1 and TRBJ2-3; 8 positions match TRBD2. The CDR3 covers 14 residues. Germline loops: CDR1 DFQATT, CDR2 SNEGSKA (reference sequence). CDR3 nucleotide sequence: TGCAGCGGAGCGGGGGCGCTGTCCACAGATACGCAGTATTTT. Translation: CSGAGALSTDTQYF.

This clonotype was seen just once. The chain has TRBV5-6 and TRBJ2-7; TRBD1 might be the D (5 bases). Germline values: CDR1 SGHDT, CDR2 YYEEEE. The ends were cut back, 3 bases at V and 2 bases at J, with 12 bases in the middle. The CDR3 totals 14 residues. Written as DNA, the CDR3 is TGTGCCAGCAGCTCCTTGGGGCCAACCTACGAGCAGTACTTC. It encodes CASSSLGPTYEQYF.

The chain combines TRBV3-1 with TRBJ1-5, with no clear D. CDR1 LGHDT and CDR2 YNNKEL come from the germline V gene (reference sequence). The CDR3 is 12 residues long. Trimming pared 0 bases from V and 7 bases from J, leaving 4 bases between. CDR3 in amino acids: CASSQEGQPQHF. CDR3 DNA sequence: TGTGCCAGCAGCCAAGAGGGCCAGCCCCAGCATTTT.

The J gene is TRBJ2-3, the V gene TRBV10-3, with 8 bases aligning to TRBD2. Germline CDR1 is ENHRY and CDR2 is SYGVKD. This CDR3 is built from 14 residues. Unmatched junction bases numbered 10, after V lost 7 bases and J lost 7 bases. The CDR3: CAINPERETNTQYF. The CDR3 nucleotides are TGTGCCATCAACCCCGAGCGGGAGACAAATACGCAGTATTTT.

CDR3 protein: CASSPGWMETQYF. As DNA, the CDR3 is TGCGCCAGCAGTCCAGGGTGGATGGAGACCCAGTACTTC. The V and J genes are TRBV5-1 and TRBJ2-4; possible D gene TRBD1, 5 bases. Matching the DNA end better, TRBJ2-5 makes the J call doubtful. The CDR3 sequence is 13 residues long. From germline, CDR1 is SGHRS and CDR2 YFSETQ.

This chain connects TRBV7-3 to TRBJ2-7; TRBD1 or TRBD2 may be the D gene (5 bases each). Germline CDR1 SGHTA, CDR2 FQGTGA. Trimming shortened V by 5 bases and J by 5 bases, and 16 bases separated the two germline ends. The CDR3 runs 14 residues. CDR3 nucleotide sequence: TGTGCCAGCAGCCCTGGGACGGCCTCGGACGAGCAGTACTTC. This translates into CASSPGTASDEQYF.

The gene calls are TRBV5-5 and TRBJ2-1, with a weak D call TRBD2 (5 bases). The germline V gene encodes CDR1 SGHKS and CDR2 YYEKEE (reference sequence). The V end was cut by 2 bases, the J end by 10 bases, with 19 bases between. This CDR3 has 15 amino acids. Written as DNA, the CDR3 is TGTGCCAGCAGCTTCGAGGGAATCTTGGTAGAGGAGCAGTTCTTC. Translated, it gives CASSFEGILVEEQFF.

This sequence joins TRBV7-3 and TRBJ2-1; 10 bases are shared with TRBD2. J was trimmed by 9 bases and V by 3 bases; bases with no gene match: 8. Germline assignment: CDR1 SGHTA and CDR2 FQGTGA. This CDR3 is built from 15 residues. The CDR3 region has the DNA TGTGCCAGCAGCTTCAGCGGGAGGGGGCCTTCTGAGCAGTTCTTC. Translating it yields CASSFSGRGPSEQFF.

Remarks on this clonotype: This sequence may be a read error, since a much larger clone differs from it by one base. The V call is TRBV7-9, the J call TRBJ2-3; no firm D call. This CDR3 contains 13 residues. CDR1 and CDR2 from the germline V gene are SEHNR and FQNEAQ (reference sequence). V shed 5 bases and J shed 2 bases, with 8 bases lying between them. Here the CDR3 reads CASSPSNTDTQYF. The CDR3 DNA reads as TGTGCCAGCAGCCCGTCGAACACAGATACGCAGTATTTT.

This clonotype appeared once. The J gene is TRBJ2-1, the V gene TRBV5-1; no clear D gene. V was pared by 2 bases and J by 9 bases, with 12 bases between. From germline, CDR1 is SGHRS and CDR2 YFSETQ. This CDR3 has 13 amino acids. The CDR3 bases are TGCGCCAGCAGCTTCCTGGGCGCATCTGAGCAGTTCTTC. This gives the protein CASSFLGASEQFF.

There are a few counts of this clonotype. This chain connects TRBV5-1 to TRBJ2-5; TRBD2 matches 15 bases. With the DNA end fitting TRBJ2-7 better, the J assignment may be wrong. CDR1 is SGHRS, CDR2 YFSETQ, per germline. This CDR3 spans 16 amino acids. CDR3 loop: CASSYNPGLAGGEQYF. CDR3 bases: TGCGCCAGCAGCTATAACCCGGGACTAGCGGGAGGCGAGCAGTACTTC.

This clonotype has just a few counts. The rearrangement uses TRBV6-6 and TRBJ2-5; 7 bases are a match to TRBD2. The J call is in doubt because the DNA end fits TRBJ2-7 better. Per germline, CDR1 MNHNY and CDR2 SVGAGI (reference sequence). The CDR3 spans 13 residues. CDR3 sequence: CASRLGLAVEQYF. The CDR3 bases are TGTGCCAGCCGCCTTGGGCTAGCGGTCGAGCAGTACTTC.